This T cell receptor (beta chain) was captured by sequencing in a study of cytomegalovirus exposure and HLA in healthy donors. General study points: Published work reported that the classifier diagnosed cytomegalovirus status with high specificity and sensitivity. Sequencing depth across donors, presence/absence analyses assumed, was roughly uniform.

This clone was detected only a few times. Its antigen is still unknown. PCR involved 60 Vbeta and 13 Jbeta primers. The protocol was immunoSEQ multiplex PCR, while the TCRdb copy is restricted to in-frame clones and leaves out a portion. Of more than 100,000 clones listed, roughly 78% were seen once; the top ten hold 1%. The sample consisted of PBMCs. The receptor was derived from a man aged 35-49 years in good health and CMV-seronegative.

The CDR3 bases are TGTGCCAGCAGCGCCCTTGTTCGAGAGGTCACTGAAGCTTTCTTT. Translated, it gives CASSALVREVTEAFF. The rearrangement links TRBV6-1 to TRBJ1-1; D is unresolved. The CDR3 is made up of 15 amino acids. The germline CDR1 and CDR2 sequences are MNHNS and SASEGT. The V gene lost 6 bases and the J gene lost 4 bases, with 18 bases spanning the gap.